This T cell receptor beta chain was captured in a study of blood T cell repertoires in COVID-19. Germline CDR1 reads SGHTA; CDR2 reads FQGTGA. There are 15 residues in the CDR3. Deletions cut 2 bases from V and 0 bases from J, with 10 bases between. This clone has more than one count but fewer than ten. Using immunoSEQ multiplex PCR, the repertoire was profiled, and TCRdb retains in-frame clones only, with some absent. The repertoire holds about 41,000 clones, with approximately 90% as singletons. V is TRBV7-3 and J is TRBJ2-5; D is possibly TRBD1 (5 bases). This clonotype originated in a human donor in a cohort sampled during active COVID-19. Material: peripheral blood. CDR3 residues: CASSLGHLYQETQYF. The DNA of the CDR3 is TGTGCCAGCAGCTTAGGACACCTGTACCAAGAGACCCAGTACTTC.